The source of this TCR beta chain is a study of response to subunit inactivated influenza vaccine. Study-level findings and limits: It was suggested by the authors that few new T cells are recruited by each seasonal influenza vaccination.

V gave up 1 base and J gave up 8 bases, with 18 bases separating them. The CDR3 has 16 residues. Germline V gene data show CDR1 as SGHRS and CDR2 as YFSETQ. Note on this clonotype: The antigen remains unidentified.

TCRdb passed the RT-PCR reads through MiXCR, listing each CDR3 protein once. The sample has about 300,000 distinct CDR3 sequences, less than 25% seen once; the top ten hold around 9.6%. The source was PBMCs from blood, collected less than 22 months after vaccination. The V call is TRBV5-1, the J call TRBJ1-4; a possible D gene is TRBD1 (5 bases). The clonotype originates from a man aged 50-75 years who received an inactivated influenza vaccine. The CDR3, as DNA: TGCGCCAGCAGCTTGATTCCAGGGCCCCGAGGGGAAAAACTGTTTTTT. Protein sequence: CASSLIPGPRGEKLFF. The variable domain in full, completed from reference TRBV5-1 and TRBJ1-4, reads KAGVTQTPRYLIKTRGQQVTLSCSPISGHRSVSWYQQTPGQGLQFLFEYFSETQRNKGNFPGRFSGRQFSNSRSEMNVSTLELGDSALYLCASSLIPGPRGEKLFFGSGTQLSVL.